Here is one T cell receptor (beta chain) with its context. Its antigen is currently unknown. On sorted subsets, replicate PCRs used 150 to 250 ng DNA, or 30,000 or so T cell genomes. Study processing details: Junction-only immunoSEQ data arrived without quality scores, meaning filtering differed. Some clones are missing from TCRdb's copy, which holds only in-frame ones; the method was immunoSEQ multiplex PCR. D and trimming come from the DNA, and the V and J calls and clone size come from that table. This sample has over 2 million clones; 95% occur once, and the top ten carry more than 0.1%. These data are taken from a study of shared clonotypes between healthy human individuals. CD4+ cell separation produced CD45RA+ naive and CD45RA-negative memory subsets. The V end was cut by 2 bases, the J end by 9 bases, with 12 bases between. Germline assignment: CDR1 SNHLY and CDR2 FYNNEI. The CDR3 has 13 residues.

The study, taken as a whole, reports: Larger estimated richness was generally recorded for naive subsets relative to memory subsets.

Sequenced: naive CD4+ T cells sorted from blood. The sample's subset: CD45RA+ positively selected. The rearrangement joins TRBV2 to TRBJ2-3, with D perhaps assigned TRBD1 or TRBD2 (6 bases each). The TCR sequence derives from a man between 18 and 35 years old in good health. CDR3 amino acids: CASSEMRDTTQYF. The CDR3, as DNA: TGTGCCAGCAGTGAAATGCGGGACACAACGCAGTATTTT.